The present TCR beta chain was sequenced within a study of blood T cells in healthy people across ages (dated by TCRdb to the mid-2010s). Regarding the complete study: In model experiments, template switching captured about one uniquely barcoded TCR beta cDNA molecule for every two T cells. The donors were split into four age groups: young (average 16 years), middle-aged (about 40), aged (more than 60) and long-lived (under 85). Using the same blood draw, the study looked at two additional independent replicas of 1 million unique cDNA reads for two donors, one aged 18 to 29 and the other aged 80 or older. To avoid experimental bias, donors of different ages were spread randomly across the sequencing lanes. To track age-related changes in TCR beta repertoire diversity, the study relied on deep sequencing normalized with unique cDNA molecular identifiers. What the authors observed across the whole study: Estimates of total diversity from one million sequenced T cells were regarded as lower bounds and underestimates. Compared with the aged group, more naive CD4+ T cells, fewer expanded clones and increased TCR diversity were shown by the long-lived group, suggesting age selection. Because the CMV infection status of the donors was unknown, age-related changes in expanded clonotypes may potentially have been confounded. A strong correlation was found between observed TCR beta diversity and the percentage of naive T cells measured by flow cytometry. Observed TCR beta diversity per million T cells fell roughly linearly with age, and a significant reduction was already apparent by age around 40. Conclusive comparison of naive and antigen-experienced compartments was prevented by the profiling of bulk unsorted PBMCs.

From cysteine to phenylalanine, the CDR3 is 19 amino acids long. Here the CDR3 DNA is all that survives: 57 bases in frame from base 1. V and J are trimmed by 3 bases and 4 bases, and the gene matches miss 17 bases of the junction. The germline V gene provides CDR1 SGHTA and CDR2 FQGTGA. Libraries were prepared through 5' RACE. Sequencer: Illumina HiSeq 2500. A second about 7 to 12 cycle PCR used a sample-barcoded 5' primer and a J-beta primer mix. A template-switch 5' adaptor carrying 12 random nucleotides introduced a unique molecular identifier onto each TCR beta cDNA molecule. Each sample yielded at least 2.5 million CDR3-containing paired-end reads. First-strand cDNA synthesis was performed from all RNA using the Mint cDNA synthesis kit, with priming by a TRBC-specific oligonucleotide. Following uracil-DNA glycosylase treatment, all cDNA underwent a first 18-cycle PCR with the universal primers M1SS and BC2_uni_R. On the study's bioinformatics: For normalization, 1 million high-quality reads were randomly selected from each sample, with every read carrying a distinct molecular identifier. Instead of being binned into consensus sequences, reads with shared molecular identifiers were discarded. MiTCR, with a Q25 quality threshold and the strictest error-elimination algorithm, was used for CDR3 identification, clonotype clustering and error correction. Lower-bound total TCR beta diversity was estimated with a nonparametric unseen species model using Euler transformation. TCRdb handled the public reads itself, with Q25 trimming in fastp and clone calling in MiXCR, and kept productive beta chains. Merged by CDR3 protein, the rows form single entries marked with the most common genes and DNA. TCRdb, not the original authors, processed these V and J calls. Present in this sample are about 1,400,000 distinct CDR3 sequences, approximately 38% of which were seen just once. Around 8% of the sample is taken by the ten largest.

Of note for this clonotype: Its antigen is unknown. Nothing much larger sits one base from this clone, and base qualities are not available.

The 40 or so donors, aged about 6 to 90 years, were systemically healthy Caucasian individuals from Russia. Approximately 9.7 milliliters of peripheral blood were drawn from each donor into EDTA-treated Vacutainer tubes. Ficoll-Paque density-gradient centrifugation was used to isolate PBMCs, with at least 6 million obtained per sample. Total RNA, at least 5 micrograms per sample, was extracted from PBMCs with Trizol reagent. The percentages of naive CD45RAhigh/CD27high T cells were determined by flow cytometry on a PBMC aliquot from every donor. Sequenced material: blood. This TCR came from a woman aged 18-35 years in good health. Recombination joined TRBV7-3 with TRBJ1-2; the junction holds 10 bases that match TRBD1. The CDR3 in this case is CASSFQGAGQGSSSYGYTF. Here is the DNA: TGTGCCAGCAGCTTTCAAGGGGCGGGACAGGGGTCCTCCTCCTATGGCTACACCTTC.